This TCR beta chain was obtained from a study of blood T cell repertoires in COVID-19 (TCRdb year 2020). Background on the whole study: Samples covering the acute and convalescent phases of COVID-19 were provided by collaborators in the United States, Italy and Spain. Subjects who had been exposed to COVID-19, were actively infected with it, or had recovered from it provided the deeply sampled blood TCRbeta repertoires that made up the dataset. Sample metadata almost always included a de-identified subject ID, COVID-19 status, age in years and sex. The samples were drawn from the first 160 participants of the ongoing ImmuneRACE study and from 950 to 1,500 subjects provided by 6 global collaborators. Where available, HLA class I and class II types were taken from metadata supplied by the sample provider and were not determined by assay-based typing. The prospective study material was composed of cDNA or gDNA derived from T cells, B-cell-depleted T cells, or PBMCs. The repertoires were released in a freely available public database meant as a resource for research on the immune response to SARS-CoV-2. The paper's findings and limits, for the study overall: Clinical and demographic metadata were provided uncurated, with the amount varying by source and participant.

Each collaborating institution followed its own protocols to collect whole blood in K2EDTA tubes. For TCRbeta analysis, collaborator samples were shipped as frozen whole blood, as isolated PBMCs, or as DNA extracted from either sample type. The immunoSEQ Assay, a bias-controlled multiplex PCR, was used to amplify TCRbeta CDR3 regions from genomic DNA. Processing in the source paper ran as follows. Within the assay, amplification of reference gene primers was used to estimate how many nucleated cells each sample contained. To quantify the absolute abundance of each unique TCRbeta CDR3 rearrangement, sequence reads were collapsed and filtered. For each sample, productive Simpson clonality was calculated as the square root of Simpson's diversity index across productive rearrangements. The immuneACCESS repertoire file appears here via TCRdb, limited to in-frame rearrangements. These files lack a portion of the clones; in checked studies, under half of the deficit traces to unresolved V genes, and the cause of the others is not known. The V and J calls and clone size come from that table; D and trimming were worked out from the DNA. The sample profile shows 190,000 or so clones; over 70% of them were found once. The ten largest clones add up to roughly 2.9% of the sample.

Of note for this clone: Its binding antigen is unknown. Base qualities are missing; no much larger clone stands one base away.

The CDR3 spans 16 residues, from the cysteine through the phenylalanine. Only the CDR3 DNA is retained, 48 bases long and in frame from the first base. CDR1 KGHDR and CDR2 SFDVKD are derived from the germline V gene. V lost 1 base and J lost 8 bases, and the count of bases not matched to a germline gene is 7. The source is a man between 45 and 60 years old with active or convalescent COVID-19. The chain couples TRBV24-1 to TRBJ2-1; 10 central bases correspond to TRBD2. Sequenced: peripheral blood. Here is the DNA: TGTGCCACCAGTGATTTCGTGCTAGCGGGAGAGGATGAGCAGTTCTTC. It translates as CATSDFVLAGEDEQFF.